This TCR beta chain was recovered during a study of blood T cell repertoires in COVID-19. Study-wide background: COVID-19 samples collected from the United States, Italy and Spain covered acute and convalescent phases. Sample material is recorded as cDNA or gDNA derived from T cells, B-cell-depleted T cells, or PBMCs.

Under the authors' procedure: How many nucleated cells were present was estimated from reference gene primer amplification. Repertoires were generated with immunoSEQ multiplex PCR, while TCRdb's copy carries only in-frame clones and drops some. V and J calls and clone size follow that table, whereas D and trimming were derived from the DNA. The table has 130,000 to 150,000 clones, 84% seen once. Source material: peripheral blood. This clonotype was obtained from a human donor in a cohort sampled during active COVID-19.

CDR3 DNA: TGTGCCAGTAGCCCTCGAGCCGGGACAGGGGGCAATCAGCCCCAGCATTTT. Translated: CASSPRAGTGGNQPQHF. The V call is TRBV19, the J call TRBJ1-5, with 10 bases aligning to TRBD1. The CDR3 is 17 residues long. Germline CDR1 is LNHDA and CDR2 is SQIVND (reference sequence). After removal of 6 bases from V and 2 bases from J, the junction contained 10 bases not matched to a gene. The complete variable domain, with remaining parts taken from reference TRBV19 and TRBJ1-5, reads DGGITQSPKYLFRKEGQNVTLSCEQNLNHDAMYWYRQDPGQGLRLIYYSQIVNDFQKGDIAEGYSVSREKKESFPLTVTSAQKNPTAFYLCASSPRAGTGGNQPQHFGDGTRLSIL.